Presented here are 5 T cell receptor beta chains from one specimen sequenced in a study of CXCR3-negative and CXCR3-positive naive CD8 T cells. General observations from the study: Comparison of naive cells showed more hydrophobic TRB CDR3s in CXCR3-positive than in CXCR3-negative naive cells.

Which antigens these TCRs recognize remains unknown. The TRB libraries of cDNA were built by UMI-labeled 5' RACE. With the 5' RACE reads reprocessed, TCRdb shows one record per CDR3 protein and no DNA. Listed are about 6,900 distinct CDR3 sequences; approximately 1.5% falls within the top ten. Sequencing used naive CXCR3+ CD8+ T cells from blood. Specified subset: CD45RO-CCR7+CD27+CD95- naive CD8+ T cells expressing CXCR3 (TNR3+). The receptors originated from a human donor in good health. Some clones in this sample may be carry-over from other donors' samples.

Its frequency marks this clonotype as medium-sized. The chain is built from TRBV28 and TRBJ2-5. This CDR3 is 13 amino acids long. CDR1 is MDHEN, CDR2 SYDVKM, per germline. CDR3 in amino acids: CASSSATRETQYF.

This chain uses TRBV4-2 with TRBJ1-1. Germline V gives CDR1 LGHNA, CDR2 YNFKEQ. The CDR3 has 11 residues. The CDR3 reads CASSIAGEAFF.

According to its frequency, this clonotype is medium-sized. The chain employs TRBV4-1 and TRBJ2-7; TCRdb's D gene call, TRBD2, goes unchecked for lack of DNA. CDR3 size: 15 residues. Germline CDR1 is MGHRA and CDR2 is YSYEKL. CDR3 residues: CASSQPSGRADEQYF.

Measured by frequency, this clonotype is medium-sized. The J gene is TRBJ2-1, the V gene TRBV11-2; the TRBD1 assignment by TCRdb is unverifiable without DNA. Germline CDR1 is SGHAT and CDR2 is FQNNGV. This CDR3 contains 15 residues. CDR3: CASSEQGTSYNEQFF.

The genes are TRBV12-5 and TRBJ2-3; TCRdb designates TRBD2, a call that cannot be tested without DNA. CDR1 and CDR2 (germline): LGHNT, FRNRAP. This CDR3 region has 17 residues. The CDR3 region is CASGFTISGDSTDTQYF.